The source of this T cell receptor (beta chain) is a study of shared T cell receptors in the human thymus. The germline V gene has CDR1 MNHNS and CDR2 SASEGT. V was pared by 4 bases and J by 3 bases, with 6 bases of the junction left unmatched. The length of the CDR3 is 15 residues. Only in-frame clones appear in the TCRdb table, and some are missing; sequencing was by immunoSEQ multiplex PCR. The profile shows 700,000 to 750,000 clones, 70% to 90% of them singletons. This clone came up a few times. This sample also appeared in a second study, on human thymus T cells. As reported in that work: Finnish infants who were healthy and having corrective surgery for congenital heart defects made up the donors. The thymus tissue came from resections taken during corrective heart surgery. Related research examined unrelated individuals and reported that their thymic repertoires overlapped highly.

Sequenced: thymocytes. This chain connects TRBV6-1 to TRBJ1-2; TRBD1 matches at 9 bases. This clonotype was sampled from a girl under two years old with a congenital heart defect. The CDR3 DNA is TGTGCCAGCAGTGCCCGGGACAGGGCATACTATGGCTACACCTTC. Amino acids: CASSARDRAYYGYTF.